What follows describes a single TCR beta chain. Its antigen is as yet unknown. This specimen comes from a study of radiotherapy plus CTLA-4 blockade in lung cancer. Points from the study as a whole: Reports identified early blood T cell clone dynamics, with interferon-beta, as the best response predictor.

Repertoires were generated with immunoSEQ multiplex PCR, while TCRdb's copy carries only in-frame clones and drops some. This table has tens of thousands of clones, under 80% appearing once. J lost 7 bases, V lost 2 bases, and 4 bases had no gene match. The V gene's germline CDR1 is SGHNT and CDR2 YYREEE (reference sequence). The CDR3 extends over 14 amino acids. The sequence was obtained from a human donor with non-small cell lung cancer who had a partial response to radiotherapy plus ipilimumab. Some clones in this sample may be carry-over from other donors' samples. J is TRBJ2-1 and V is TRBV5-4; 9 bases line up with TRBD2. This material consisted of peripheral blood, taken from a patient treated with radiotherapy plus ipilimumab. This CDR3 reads CASSFGTSLNEQFF. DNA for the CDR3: TGTGCCAGCAGCTTTGGGACTAGCCTGAATGAGCAGTTCTTC.